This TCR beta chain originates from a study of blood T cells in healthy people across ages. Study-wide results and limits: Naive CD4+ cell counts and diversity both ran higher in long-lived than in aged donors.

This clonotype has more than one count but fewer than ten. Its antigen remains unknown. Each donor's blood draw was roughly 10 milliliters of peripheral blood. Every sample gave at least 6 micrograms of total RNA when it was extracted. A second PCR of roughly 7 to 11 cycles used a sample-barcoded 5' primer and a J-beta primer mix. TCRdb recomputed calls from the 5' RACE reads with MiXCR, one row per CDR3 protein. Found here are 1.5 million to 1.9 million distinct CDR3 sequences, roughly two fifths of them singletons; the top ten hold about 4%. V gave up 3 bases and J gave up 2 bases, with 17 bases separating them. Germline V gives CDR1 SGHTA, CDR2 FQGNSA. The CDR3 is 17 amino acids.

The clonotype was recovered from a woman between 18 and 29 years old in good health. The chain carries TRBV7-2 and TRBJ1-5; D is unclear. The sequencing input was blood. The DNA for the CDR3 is TGTGCCAGCAGCTTTTCCCCGGTCTTTGGGGGCAATCAGCCCCAGCATTTT. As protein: CASSFSPVFGGNQPQHF.